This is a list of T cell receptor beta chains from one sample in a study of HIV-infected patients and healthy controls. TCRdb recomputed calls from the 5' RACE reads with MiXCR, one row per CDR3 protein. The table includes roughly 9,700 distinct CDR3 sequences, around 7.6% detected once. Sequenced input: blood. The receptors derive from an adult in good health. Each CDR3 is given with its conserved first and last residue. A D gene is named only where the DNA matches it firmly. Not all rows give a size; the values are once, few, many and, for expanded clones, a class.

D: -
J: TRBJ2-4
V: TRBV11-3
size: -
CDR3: CASSLGGDIQYF
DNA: TGTGCCAGCAGCTTAGGGGGGGACATTCAGTACTTC

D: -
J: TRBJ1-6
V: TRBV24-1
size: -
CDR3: CATSGKGPYNSPLHF
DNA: TGTGCCACCAGTGGCAAGGGACCTTATAATTCACCCCTCCACTTT

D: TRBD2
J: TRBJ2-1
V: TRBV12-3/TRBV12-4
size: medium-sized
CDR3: CASSSPLAGGNNEQFF
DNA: TGTGCCAGCAGTTCCCCGTTAGCGGGGGGCAACAATGAGCAGTTCTTC

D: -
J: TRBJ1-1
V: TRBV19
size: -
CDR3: CASRTVGWTEAFF
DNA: TGTGCCAGTCGGACGGTAGGGTGGACTGAAGCTTTCTTT

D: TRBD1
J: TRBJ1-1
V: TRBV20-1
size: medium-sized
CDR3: CSARRGTVDEAFF
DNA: TGCAGTGCTAGACGCGGGACAGTAGATGAAGCTTTCTTT

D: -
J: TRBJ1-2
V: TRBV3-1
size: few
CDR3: CASSQKGGPFYGYTF
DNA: TGTGCCAGCAGCCAAAAAGGCGGGCCTTTCTATGGCTACACCTTC

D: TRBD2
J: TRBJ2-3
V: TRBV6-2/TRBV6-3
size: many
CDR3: CASSRLAGGQDTQYF
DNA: TGTGCCAGCAGCCGACTAGCGGGGGGGCAAGATACGCAGTATTTT

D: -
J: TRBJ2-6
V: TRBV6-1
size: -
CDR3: CASSVGGAGANVLTF
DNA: TGTGCCAGCAGTGTAGGGGGGGCTGGGGCCAACGTCCTGACTTTC

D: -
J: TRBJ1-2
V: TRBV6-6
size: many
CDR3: CASSYSSQVYGYTF
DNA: TGTGCCAGCAGTTACTCTTCCCAGGTCTATGGCTACACCTTC

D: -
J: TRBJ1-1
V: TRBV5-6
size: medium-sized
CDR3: CASSQTANTEAFF
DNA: TGTGCCAGCAGCCAGACAGCGAACACTGAAGCTTTCTTT

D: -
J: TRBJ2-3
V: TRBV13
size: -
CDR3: CASSLGQGTPDTQYF
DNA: TGTGCCAGCAGCTTAGGCCAGGGGACCCCAGATACGCAGTATTTT

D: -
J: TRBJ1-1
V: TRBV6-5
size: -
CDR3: CASSYPGKALGTEAFF
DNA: TGTGCCAGCAGTTACCCCGGAAAGGCCTTGGGCACTGAAGCTTTCTTT

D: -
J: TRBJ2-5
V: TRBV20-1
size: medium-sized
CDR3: CSANAFQETQYF
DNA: TGCAGTGCTAACGCGTTCCAAGAGACCCAGTACTTC

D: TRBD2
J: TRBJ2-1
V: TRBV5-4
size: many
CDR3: CASSLLLAGGLDEQFF
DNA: TGTGCCAGCAGCTTGTTACTAGCGGGGGGCCTGGATGAGCAGTTCTTC

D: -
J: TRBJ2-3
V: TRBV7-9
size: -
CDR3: CASSFGNADTQYF
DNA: TGTGCCAGCAGCTTCGGTAACGCAGATACGCAGTATTTT

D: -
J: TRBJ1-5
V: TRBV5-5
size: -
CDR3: CASSLYVGGAGQPQHF
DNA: TGTGCCAGCAGCTTGTACGTTGGGGGGGCCGGGCAGCCCCAGCATTTT

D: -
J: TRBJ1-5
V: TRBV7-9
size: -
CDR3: CASSPRSNQPQHF
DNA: TGTGCCAGCAGCCCCAGGAGCAATCAGCCCCAGCATTTT

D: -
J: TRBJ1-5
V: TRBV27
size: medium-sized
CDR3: CASSLWENQPQHF
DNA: TGTGCCAGCAGTTTATGGGAAAATCAGCCCCAGCATTTT

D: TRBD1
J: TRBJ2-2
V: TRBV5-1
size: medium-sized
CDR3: CASSVRQGTNTGELFF
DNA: TGCGCCAGCAGCGTCCGACAGGGAACGAACACCGGGGAGCTGTTTTTT